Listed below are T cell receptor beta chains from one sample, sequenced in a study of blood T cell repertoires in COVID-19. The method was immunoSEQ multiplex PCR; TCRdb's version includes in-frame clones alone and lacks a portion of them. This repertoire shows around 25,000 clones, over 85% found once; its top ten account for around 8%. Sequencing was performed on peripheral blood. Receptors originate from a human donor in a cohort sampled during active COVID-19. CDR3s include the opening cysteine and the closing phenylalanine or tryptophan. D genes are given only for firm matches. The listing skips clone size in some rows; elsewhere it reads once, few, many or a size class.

CDR3aa: CASTHRGKDYNSPLHF
CDR3nt: TGTGCCAGCACCCACCGCGGCAAAGATTATAATTCACCCCTCCACTTT
d_gene: .
v_gene: TRBV27
abundance: .
j_gene: TRBJ1-6

CDR3aa: CASSYQGGIQETQYF
CDR3nt: TGTGCCAGCAGTTACCAGGGAGGGATCCAAGAGACCCAGTACTTC
d_gene: TRBD2
v_gene: TRBV6-2/TRBV6-3
abundance: .
j_gene: TRBJ2-5

CDR3aa: CAWRVAGGVVTDTQYF
CDR3nt: TGTGCCTGGAGGGTAGCGGGAGGAGTAGTCACAGATACGCAGTATTTT
d_gene: TRBD2
v_gene: TRBV30
abundance: .
j_gene: TRBJ2-3

CDR3aa: CASSPQGDSNQPQHF
CDR3nt: TGTGCCAGCAGCCCCCAGGGGGATAGCAATCAGCCCCAGCATTTT
d_gene: TRBD1
v_gene: TRBV7-8
abundance: once
j_gene: TRBJ1-5

CDR3aa: CASRDIAEQYF
CDR3nt: TGTGCCAGCAGGGACATTGCCGAGCAGTACTTC
d_gene: .
v_gene: TRBV7-9
abundance: .
j_gene: TRBJ2-7

CDR3aa: CASKQLASSTDTQYF
CDR3nt: TGTGCCAGCAAGCAACTAGCGTCTAGCACAGATACGCAGTATTTT
d_gene: TRBD2
v_gene: TRBV6-5
abundance: .
j_gene: TRBJ2-3

CDR3aa: CASSVDPADTQYF
CDR3nt: TGTGCCAGCAGCGTAGACCCAGCAGATACGCAGTATTTT
d_gene: .
v_gene: TRBV9
abundance: .
j_gene: TRBJ2-3

CDR3aa: CASSLSQHFLDMNTEAFF
CDR3nt: TGTGCCAGCAGCTTATCACAGCACTTTCTCGATATGAACACTGAAGCTTTCTTT
d_gene: .
v_gene: TRBV7-9
abundance: .
j_gene: TRBJ1-1

CDR3aa: CASSWGGNQPQHF
CDR3nt: TGTGCCAGCAGTTGGGGAGGCAATCAGCCCCAGCATTTT
d_gene: .
v_gene: TRBV27
abundance: .
j_gene: TRBJ1-5

CDR3aa: CASSSRTGRNEKLFF
CDR3nt: TGTGCCAGCAGTTCAAGGACAGGCAGAAATGAAAAACTGTTTTTT
d_gene: TRBD1
v_gene: TRBV6-2/TRBV6-3
abundance: .
j_gene: TRBJ1-4

CDR3aa: CASRTTNQPQHF
CDR3nt: TGTGCCAGCAGGACAACGAATCAGCCCCAGCATTTT
d_gene: .
v_gene: TRBV6-5
abundance: .
j_gene: TRBJ1-5

CDR3aa: CASSIEGMDSPLHF
CDR3nt: TGTGCCAGTAGTATTGAGGGTATGGATTCACCCCTCCACTTT
d_gene: .
v_gene: TRBV19
abundance: .
j_gene: TRBJ1-6

CDR3aa: CATRQGGDEKLFF
CDR3nt: TGTGCCACCCGACAGGGGGGAGATGAAAAACTGTTTTTT
d_gene: TRBD1
v_gene: TRBV19
abundance: .
j_gene: TRBJ1-4

CDR3aa: CASSLAPNVLTF
CDR3nt: TGTGCCAGCAGCTTAGCTCCCAACGTCCTGACTTTC
d_gene: .
v_gene: TRBV11-3
abundance: once
j_gene: TRBJ2-6

CDR3aa: CATQGESSYEQYF
CDR3nt: TGTGCCACCCAAGGAGAAAGCTCCTACGAGCAGTACTTC
d_gene: .
v_gene: TRBV11-3
abundance: .
j_gene: TRBJ2-7

CDR3aa: CASSLVWRGGNNEQFF
CDR3nt: TGTGCCAGCAGCTTAGTTTGGCGGGGGGGCAATAATGAGCAGTTCTTC
d_gene: TRBD2
v_gene: TRBV7-2
abundance: .
j_gene: TRBJ2-1

CDR3aa: CASSSGQGFEAFF
CDR3nt: TGTGCCAGCAGTTCGGGACAGGGATTTGAAGCTTTCTTT
d_gene: TRBD1
v_gene: TRBV12-3/TRBV12-4
abundance: .
j_gene: TRBJ1-1

CDR3aa: CSVVIGANYGYTF
CDR3nt: TGCAGCGTTGTAATCGGAGCCAACTATGGCTACACCTTC
d_gene: .
v_gene: TRBV29-1
abundance: .
j_gene: TRBJ1-2

CDR3aa: CASSELEPDFNQPQHF
CDR3nt: TGTGCCAGCAGTGAACTGGAGCCCGACTTTAATCAGCCCCAGCATTTT
d_gene: .
v_gene: TRBV6-1
abundance: once
j_gene: TRBJ1-5

CDR3aa: CASSVARGNEQFF
CDR3nt: TGTGCCAGCAGCGTAGCCCGGGGGAATGAGCAGTTCTTC
d_gene: .
v_gene: TRBV2
abundance: .
j_gene: TRBJ2-1

CDR3aa: CASTAGGSEQFF
CDR3nt: TGTGCCAGCACAGCGGGAGGGAGTGAGCAGTTCTTC
d_gene: TRBD2
v_gene: TRBV2
abundance: .
j_gene: TRBJ2-1

CDR3aa: CASLKRGSYEQYF
CDR3nt: TGTGCCAGCTTAAAGCGGGGCTCCTACGAGCAGTACTTC
d_gene: TRBD2
v_gene: TRBV5-6
abundance: .
j_gene: TRBJ2-7

CDR3aa: CASSVLAGRTDTQYF
CDR3nt: TGTGCCAGCAGCGTACTAGCGGGGCGCACAGATACGCAGTATTTT
d_gene: TRBD2
v_gene: TRBV7-2
abundance: .
j_gene: TRBJ2-3

CDR3aa: CASSLQGGVTDTQYF
CDR3nt: TGTGCCAGCAGCTTACAGGGCGGGGTCACAGATACGCAGTATTTT
d_gene: .
v_gene: TRBV7-7
abundance: .
j_gene: TRBJ2-3

CDR3aa: CATSGGGTDTQYF
CDR3nt: TGTGCCACCAGTGGAGGAGGCACAGATACGCAGTATTTT
d_gene: .
v_gene: TRBV24-1
abundance: .
j_gene: TRBJ2-3

CDR3aa: CASSPGLAGADTQYF
CDR3nt: TGTGCCAGCAGTCCGGGACTAGCGGGAGCGGATACGCAGTATTTT
d_gene: TRBD2
v_gene: TRBV2
abundance: .
j_gene: TRBJ2-3

CDR3aa: CASGFPTPSNQPQHF
CDR3nt: TGTGCTAGTGGTTTTCCTACCCCTAGCAATCAGCCCCAGCATTTT
d_gene: .
v_gene: TRBV12-5
abundance: .
j_gene: TRBJ1-5

CDR3aa: CAIWGGHGYTF
CDR3nt: TGTGCCATCTGGGGGGGGCATGGCTACACCTTC
d_gene: .
v_gene: TRBV28
abundance: .
j_gene: TRBJ1-2

CDR3aa: CASSWRTINTEAFF
CDR3nt: TGTGCCAGCAGCTGGAGGACCATTAACACTGAAGCTTTCTTT
d_gene: .
v_gene: TRBV5-5
abundance: .
j_gene: TRBJ1-1

CDR3aa: CASSHRGGGAFF
CDR3nt: TGTGCCAGCAGTCACCGAGGGGGGGGAGCTTTCTTT
d_gene: .
v_gene: TRBV28
abundance: .
j_gene: TRBJ1-1

CDR3aa: CASRRAGNNYGYTF
CDR3nt: TGTGCCAGCAGACGCGCCGGGAATAACTATGGCTACACCTTC
d_gene: .
v_gene: TRBV6-6
abundance: .
j_gene: TRBJ1-2

CDR3aa: CSVQGNTEAFF
CDR3nt: TGCAGCGTTCAGGGGAACACTGAAGCTTTCTTT
d_gene: .
v_gene: TRBV29-1
abundance: .
j_gene: TRBJ1-1

CDR3aa: CASTPRDRARNEQFF
CDR3nt: TGTGCCAGCACCCCACGGGACAGGGCGCGTAATGAGCAGTTCTTC
d_gene: TRBD1
v_gene: TRBV3-1/TRBV3-2
abundance: once
j_gene: TRBJ2-1

CDR3aa: CASRSPGEIYNEQFF
CDR3nt: TGCGCCAGCAGGAGTCCAGGGGAGATCTACAATGAGCAGTTCTTC
d_gene: .
v_gene: TRBV10-1
abundance: .
j_gene: TRBJ2-1

CDR3aa: CASSEGTGVDGYTF
CDR3nt: TGTGCCAGCAGTGAAGGGACAGGGGTAGATGGCTACACCTTC
d_gene: TRBD1
v_gene: TRBV2
abundance: .
j_gene: TRBJ1-2

CDR3aa: CASINGGEKLFF
CDR3nt: TGTGCCAGCATTAATGGGGGGGAAAAACTGTTTTTT
d_gene: .
v_gene: TRBV6-5
abundance: .
j_gene: TRBJ1-4

CDR3aa: CSVEDGQGGESNQPQHF
CDR3nt: TGCAGCGTTGAAGACGGGCAGGGGGGAGAAAGCAATCAGCCCCAGCATTTT
d_gene: TRBD1
v_gene: TRBV29-1
abundance: .
j_gene: TRBJ1-5

CDR3aa: CASSQDRGGETEAFF
CDR3nt: TGTGCCAGCAGCCAAGATCGTGGAGGGGAGACTGAAGCTTTCTTT
d_gene: .
v_gene: TRBV4-2
abundance: .
j_gene: TRBJ1-1

CDR3aa: CASRGDEQYF
CDR3nt: TGTGCCAGCAGGGGTGACGAGCAGTACTTC
d_gene: .
v_gene: TRBV19
abundance: .
j_gene: TRBJ2-7

CDR3aa: CAISEGLAETETQYF
CDR3nt: TGTGCCATCAGTGAAGGACTAGCGGAGACAGAGACCCAGTACTTC
d_gene: TRBD2
v_gene: TRBV10-3
abundance: .
j_gene: TRBJ2-5

CDR3aa: CATSRDPGTYNEQFF
CDR3nt: TGTGCCACCAGCAGAGATCCAGGCACCTACAATGAGCAGTTCTTC
d_gene: .
v_gene: TRBV15
abundance: once
j_gene: TRBJ2-1

CDR3aa: CASSQDPGSIYEQYF
CDR3nt: TGCGCCAGCAGCCAAGATCCCGGGTCGATCTACGAGCAGTACTTC
d_gene: .
v_gene: TRBV4-1
abundance: .
j_gene: TRBJ2-7

CDR3aa: CASGLPNPGVRGYTF
CDR3nt: TGTGCTAGTGGTTTGCCAAACCCGGGGGTTCGTGGCTACACCTTC
d_gene: .
v_gene: TRBV12-5
abundance: .
j_gene: TRBJ1-2

CDR3aa: CASSLSAGNHEQYF
CDR3nt: TGTGCCAGCAGTTTATCTGCAGGGAACCACGAGCAGTACTTC
d_gene: .
v_gene: TRBV27
abundance: .
j_gene: TRBJ2-7

CDR3aa: CASSHLGGSEAFF
CDR3nt: TGTGCCAGCAGCCATCTGGGGGGTTCTGAAGCTTTCTTT
d_gene: .
v_gene: TRBV3-1/TRBV3-2
abundance: .
j_gene: TRBJ1-1

CDR3aa: CASSLSRGDYGYTF
CDR3nt: TGTGCCAGCAGCTTAAGTCGGGGGGACTATGGCTACACCTTC
d_gene: .
v_gene: TRBV7-9
abundance: .
j_gene: TRBJ1-2

CDR3aa: CASSLMGLNYGYTF
CDR3nt: TGTGCCAGCAGTTTAATGGGACTTAACTATGGCTACACCTTC
d_gene: .
v_gene: TRBV28
abundance: .
j_gene: TRBJ1-2

CDR3aa: CASSQVGLVQETQYF
CDR3nt: TGCGCCAGCAGCCAAGTAGGACTAGTACAAGAGACCCAGTACTTC
d_gene: TRBD2
v_gene: TRBV4-1
abundance: .
j_gene: TRBJ2-5

CDR3aa: CASSSTGGYEQYF
CDR3nt: TGTGCCAGCAGTTCGACAGGGGGCTACGAGCAGTACTTC
d_gene: TRBD1
v_gene: TRBV6-2/TRBV6-3
abundance: .
j_gene: TRBJ2-7

CDR3aa: CASSRYSGSENIQYF
CDR3nt: TGTGCCAGCAGCCGTTATAGCGGGAGTGAAAACATTCAGTACTTC
d_gene: TRBD2
v_gene: TRBV7-6
abundance: .
j_gene: TRBJ2-4

CDR3aa: CATSRASGTALAKNIQYF
CDR3nt: TGTGCCACCAGCAGAGCCTCCGGGACAGCCTTAGCCAAAAACATTCAGTACTTC
d_gene: TRBD1
v_gene: TRBV15
abundance: .
j_gene: TRBJ2-4

CDR3aa: CASSTRLAGSLRPQYF
CDR3nt: TGCGCCAGCAGCACCCGACTAGCGGGGTCGCTTAGGCCCCAGTACTTC
d_gene: TRBD2
v_gene: TRBV5-1
abundance: .
j_gene: TRBJ2-5